A selection of T cell receptor beta chains follows, all from one sample in a study of shared clonotypes between healthy human individuals. TCRdb's table, derived via immunoSEQ multiplex PCR, lists solely in-frame clones and lacks some. The sample includes about 2.4 million clones, approximately 93% of them seen just once. The sequenced sample was naive CD4+ T cells from PBMCs. The receptors come from a man younger than 30 in good health. Some clones in this sample may be carry-over from other donors' samples. Each CDR3 is given with its conserved first and last residue. D genes are given only for firm matches.

>TRBV5-1|17|TRBJ2-6|TRBD1
CASSEGTGGGGANVLTF
>TRBV10-3|13|TRBJ1-2|NA
CAITPEPNYGYTF
>TRBV18|15|TRBJ2-3|NA
CASSPRQESTDTQYF
>TRBV29-1|14|TRBJ1-5|TRBD1
CSASGQDGNQPQHF
>TRBV12-5|17|TRBJ2-5|TRBD2
CASGLTLAGTTQETQYF
>TRBV5-1|12|TRBJ1-1|NA
CASSMGNTEAFF
>TRBV25-1|12|TRBJ2-7|NA
CASRGGTYEQYF
>TRBV28|15|TRBJ1-3|TRBD1
CASSLAGGTGNTIYF
>TRBV5-1|15|TRBJ2-5|NA
CASSSTPGHQETQYF
>TRBV6-6|14|TRBJ2-7|TRBD1
CASSDAGGMYEQYF
>TRBV19|14|TRBJ1-5|NA
CASSNHHKDQPQHF
>TRBV7-3|14|TRBJ2-1|NA
CASSTSPSYNEQFF
>TRBV5-1|15|TRBJ2-5|NA
CASSLPVGDQETQYF